The clone carrying this TCR beta chain was picked up many times. Researchers amplified the TCR beta CDR3 regions from RNA transcripts. First-round RT-PCR with HTBI primers amplified the TCR CDR3 region. From the multiplex PCR reads, TCRdb called clonotypes with MiXCR, one entry per CDR3 protein. The table lists more than 500,000 distinct CDR3 sequences, roughly 15% of them singletons. This specimen comes from a study of T cells in Graves' hyperthyroidism and ophthalmopathy. Germline CDR1 and CDR2: KGHSH and LQKENI. The ends lost 2 bases at V and 6 bases at J; junction bases unmatched: 0. The CDR3 extends over 12 amino acids.

Source material: blood. The TCR comes from a woman under 40 with Graves' ophthalmopathy. The chain carries TRBV18 and TRBJ2-7; 8 bases are a match to TRBD1. The CDR3 nucleotides read TGTGCCAGCTCACCAGGGACAGGCGAGCAGTACTTC. As protein: CASSPGTGEQYF. The entire variable domain, with the rest obtained from reference TRBV18 and TRBJ2-7, is as follows: NAGVMQNPRHLVRRRGQEARLRCSPMKGHSHVYWYRQLPEEGLKFMVYLQKENIIDESGMPKERFSAEFPKEGPSILRIQQVVRGDSAAYFCASSPGTGEQYFGPGTRLTVT.